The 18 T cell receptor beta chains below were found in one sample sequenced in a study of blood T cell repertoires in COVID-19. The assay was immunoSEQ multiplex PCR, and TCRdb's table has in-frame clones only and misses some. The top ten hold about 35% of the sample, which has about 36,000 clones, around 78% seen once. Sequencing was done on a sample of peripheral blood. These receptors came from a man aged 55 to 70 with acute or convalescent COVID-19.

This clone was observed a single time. The CDR3 loop is CASSQDQGQGPNYGYTF. CDR3 coding DNA: TGCGCCAGCAGCCAAGATCAGGGACAGGGGCCGAACTATGGCTACACCTTC. The chain links TRBV4-1 to TRBJ1-2; TRBD1 matches at 10 bases. The CDR3 loop spans 17 amino acids. Germline V gene sequence: CDR1 MGHRA, CDR2 YSYEKL. Germline trimming cut 0 bases from V and 2 bases from J; bases unmatched to any gene: 6.

In DNA, the CDR3 is TGTGCCAGCAGCTTAGGGGGGACTAGCGGTTTAGGGGAGCAGTACTTC. Residues: CASSLGGTSGLGEQYF. The genes are TRBV7-2 and TRBJ2-7; 11 nucleotides match TRBD2. The CDR3 runs 16 residues. V lost 1 base and J lost 7; bases outside the gene matches: 9. Germline-derived CDR1 and CDR2 are SGHTA and FQGNSA.

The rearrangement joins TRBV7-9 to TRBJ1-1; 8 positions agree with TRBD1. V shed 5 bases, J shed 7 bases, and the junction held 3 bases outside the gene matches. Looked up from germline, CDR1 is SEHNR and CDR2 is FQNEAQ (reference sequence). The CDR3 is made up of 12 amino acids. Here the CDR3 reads CASSQGQGEAFF. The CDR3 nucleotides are TGTGCCAGCAGCCAAGGACAGGGTGAAGCTTTCTTT.

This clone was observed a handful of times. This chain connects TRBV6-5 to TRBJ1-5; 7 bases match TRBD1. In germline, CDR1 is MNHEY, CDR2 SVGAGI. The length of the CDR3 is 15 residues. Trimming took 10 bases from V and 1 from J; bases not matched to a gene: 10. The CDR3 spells CATGITGDSNQPQHF. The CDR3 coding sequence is TGTGCCACCGGAATAACAGGGGACAGCAATCAGCCCCAGCATTTT.

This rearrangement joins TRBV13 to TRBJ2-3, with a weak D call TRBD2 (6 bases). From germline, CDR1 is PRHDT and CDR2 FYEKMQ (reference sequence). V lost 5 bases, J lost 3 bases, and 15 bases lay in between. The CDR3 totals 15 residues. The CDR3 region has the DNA TGTGCCAGCAGCCAAACTACCGGGAGAACAGATACGCAGTATTTT. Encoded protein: CASSQTTGRTDTQYF.

This CDR3 is CASSPGGHLGNEQFF. CDR3 nucleotides: TGTGCCAGCAGCCCTGGCGGGCATCTGGGGAATGAGCAGTTCTTC. V and J are TRBV7-6 and TRBJ2-1; maybe TRBD2 (5 bases). The CDR3 has 15 residues. Looked up from germline, CDR1 is SGHVS and CDR2 is FNYEAQ. Trimming cost V 5 bases and J 7 bases, with 18 bases left between them.

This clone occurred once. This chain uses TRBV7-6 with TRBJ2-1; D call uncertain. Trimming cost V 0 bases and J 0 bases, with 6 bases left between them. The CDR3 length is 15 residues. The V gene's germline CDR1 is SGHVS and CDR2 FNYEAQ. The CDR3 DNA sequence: TGTGCCAGCAGCTTAGCATTGAGCTCCTACAATGAGCAGTTCTTC. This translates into CASSLALSSYNEQFF.

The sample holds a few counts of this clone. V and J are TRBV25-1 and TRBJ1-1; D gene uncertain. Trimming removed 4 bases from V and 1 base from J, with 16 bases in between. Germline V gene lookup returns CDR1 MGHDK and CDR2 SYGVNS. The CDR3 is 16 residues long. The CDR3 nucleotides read TGTGCCAGCAGTGCTGGAGGGTTAAGAAGGAACACTGAAGCTTTCTTT. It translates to CASSAGGLRRNTEAFF.

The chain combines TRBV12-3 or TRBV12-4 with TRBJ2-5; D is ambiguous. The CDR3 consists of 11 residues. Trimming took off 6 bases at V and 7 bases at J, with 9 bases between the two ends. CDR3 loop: CASSKTGTQYF. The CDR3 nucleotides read TGTGCCAGCAGCAAAACCGGGACCCAGTACTTC.

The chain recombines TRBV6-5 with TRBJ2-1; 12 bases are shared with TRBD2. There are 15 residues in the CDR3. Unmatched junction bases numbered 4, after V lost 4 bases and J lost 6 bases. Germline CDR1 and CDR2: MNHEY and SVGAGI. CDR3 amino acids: CASSLTSGRINEQFF. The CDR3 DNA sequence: TGTGCCAGCAGTTTGACTAGCGGGAGAATCAATGAGCAGTTCTTC.

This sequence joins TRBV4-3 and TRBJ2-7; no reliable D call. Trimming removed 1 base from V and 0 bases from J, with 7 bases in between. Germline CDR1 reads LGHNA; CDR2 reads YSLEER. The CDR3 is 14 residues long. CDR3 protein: CASSQGLFSYEQYF. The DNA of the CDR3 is TGCGCCAGCAGCCAAGGGCTCTTCTCCTACGAGCAGTACTTC.

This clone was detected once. The CDR3 loop is CASSLGQNQPQHF. CDR3 coding DNA: TGTGCCAGCAGCTTAGGACAGAATCAGCCCCAGCATTTT. This chain connects TRBV7-9 to TRBJ1-5; TRBD1 is a possible D gene (5 bases). This CDR3 contains 13 residues. Germline V gene sequence: CDR1 SEHNR, CDR2 FQNEAQ (reference sequence). V was pared by 1 base and J by 4 bases, with 5 bases between.

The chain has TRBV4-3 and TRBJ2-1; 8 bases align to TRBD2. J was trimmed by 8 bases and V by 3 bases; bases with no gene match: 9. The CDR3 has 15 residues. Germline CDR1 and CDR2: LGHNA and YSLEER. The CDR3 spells CASSQGTSVTYEQFF. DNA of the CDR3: TGCGCCAGCAGCCAGGGGACTAGTGTTACTTATGAGCAGTTCTTC.

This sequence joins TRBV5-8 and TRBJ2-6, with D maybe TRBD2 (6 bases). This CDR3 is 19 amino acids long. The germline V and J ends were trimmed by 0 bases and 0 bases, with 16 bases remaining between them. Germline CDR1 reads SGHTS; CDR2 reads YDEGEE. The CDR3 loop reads CASSLAWLAFDSGANVLTF. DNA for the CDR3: TGTGCCAGCAGCTTGGCCTGGCTAGCGTTTGACTCTGGGGCCAACGTCCTGACTTTC.

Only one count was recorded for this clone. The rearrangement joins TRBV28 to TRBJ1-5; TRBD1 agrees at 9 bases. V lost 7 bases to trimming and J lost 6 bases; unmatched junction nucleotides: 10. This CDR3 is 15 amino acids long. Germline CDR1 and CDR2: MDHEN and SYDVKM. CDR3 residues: CASKKRTGDGQPQHF. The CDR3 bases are TGTGCCAGCAAAAAACGGACAGGGGATGGTCAGCCCCAGCATTTT.

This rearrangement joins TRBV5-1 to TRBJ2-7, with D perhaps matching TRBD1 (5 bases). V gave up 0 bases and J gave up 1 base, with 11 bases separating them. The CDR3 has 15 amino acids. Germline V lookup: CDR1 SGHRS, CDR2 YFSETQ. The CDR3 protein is CASSLAPRVSYEQYF. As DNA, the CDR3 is TGCGCCAGCAGCTTGGCCCCCAGGGTTTCCTACGAGCAGTACTTC.

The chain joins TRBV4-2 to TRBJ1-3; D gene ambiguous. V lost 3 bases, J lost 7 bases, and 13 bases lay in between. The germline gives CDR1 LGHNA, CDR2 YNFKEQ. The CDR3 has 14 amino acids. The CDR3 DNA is TGTGCCAGCAGCCAGGTCGCATCGAGTAACACCATATATTTT. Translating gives CASSQVASSNTIYF.

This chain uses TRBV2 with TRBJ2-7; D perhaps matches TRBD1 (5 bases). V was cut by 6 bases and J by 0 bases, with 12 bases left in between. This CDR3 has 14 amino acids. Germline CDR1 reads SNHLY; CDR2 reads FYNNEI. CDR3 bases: TGTGCCAGCAGGAGACAGTCCCGCTCCTACGAGCAGTACTTC. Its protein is CASRRQSRSYEQYF.